Below, 4 T cell receptor beta chains from the same sample are listed, as sequenced in a study of CD8+ T cells in alopecia areata. Sequencing used cDNA as its template, made by extracting RNA and reverse transcribing it. Produced via immunoSEQ multiplex PCR; TCRdb's table is partial and in-frame only. The sample lists over 150,000 clones, around 60% seen once, with roughly 15% in the top ten. The input for sequencing was CD4+ T cells sorted from blood, taken at week 0. The receptor source for this set is a human donor with alopecia areata.

This sequence joins TRBV2 and TRBJ1-2; a possible D gene is TRBD1 (5 bases). This CDR3 spans 15 amino acids. Between the trimmed V and J ends, which lost 1 base and 4 bases, there was a span of 13 bases. The germline gives CDR1 SNHLY, CDR2 FYNNEI. For the CDR3, the DNA is TGTGCCAGCAGTGAAGGACAGTCCCACTTCTATGGCTACACCTTC. As protein: CASSEGQSHFYGYTF.

The chain links TRBV29-1 to TRBJ1-5; TRBD1 matches at 7 bases. This CDR3 spans 13 amino acids. The V gene's germline CDR1 is SQVTM and CDR2 ANQGSEA. The J segment lost 3 bases and the V segment lost 6 bases, leaving 5 bases of the junction unmatched. CDR3 sequence reads: CSVSQGNNQPQHF. CDR3 DNA sequence: TGCAGCGTCTCACAGGGGAACAATCAGCCCCAGCATTTT.

This clone was counted a few times. The rearrangement joins TRBV30 to TRBJ1-5; D uncertain. From germline, CDR1 is GTSNPN and CDR2 SVGIG (reference sequence). The V end lost 1 base, the J end lost 0 bases, and 22 bases lay between the germline ends. This CDR3 spans 19 amino acids. The CDR3 loop is CAWSAKGRSISYSNQPQHF. CDR3 DNA: TGTGCCTGGAGTGCCAAGGGAAGGTCAATAAGTTATAGCAATCAGCCCCAGCATTTT.

The chain combines TRBV29-1 with TRBJ1-2; no reliable D call. Trimming shortened V by 0 bases and J by 4 bases, and 9 bases separated the two germline ends. The CDR3 totals 13 residues. Per germline, CDR1 SQVTM and CDR2 ANQGSEA. CDR3 nucleotides: TGCAGCGTTGAAGAGGAGGGTATCTATGGCTACACCTTC. Residues: CSVEEEGIYGYTF.